This T cell receptor (beta chain) originates from a study of T cell clonotyping in hematopoietic cell transplantation. This table comes from immunoSEQ multiplex PCR, and its TCRdb copy is limited to in-frame clones, with some not included. The top ten clones hold about 3% of a sample with roughly 1,800 clones, approximately 95% of them seen once. Noted time point: recipient sample about 28 days before transplant, after cytoreduction. Blood collection times were about day -28 and days 30, 100, 180 posttransplant. Study findings and constraints: Broader posttransplant TCR repertoire diversity was predicted by graft donor and pretransplant recipient Inverse Simpson Index values. Pathologically expanded recipient clonotypes increased progressively from day 30 to day 180 as diversity fell.

Note on this clone: Its antigen is undetermined.

CDR1 and CDR2 from the germline V gene are SGDLS and YYNGEE. V was clipped by 3 bases and J by 5 bases, with 14 bases between them. This CDR3 spans 15 amino acids. This specimen was peripheral blood mononuclear cells, taken before stem cell transplant. This sequence was found in a woman between 50 and 59 years old with acute myeloid leukemia. Some clones in this sample may be carry-over from other donors' samples. The chain is built from TRBV9 and TRBJ2-2; the D gene is possibly TRBD1 (6 bases). CDR3 region: CASSGTALRTGELFF. The CDR3 bases are TGTGCCAGCAGCGGGACAGCGTTAAGAACCGGGGAGCTGTTTTTT.